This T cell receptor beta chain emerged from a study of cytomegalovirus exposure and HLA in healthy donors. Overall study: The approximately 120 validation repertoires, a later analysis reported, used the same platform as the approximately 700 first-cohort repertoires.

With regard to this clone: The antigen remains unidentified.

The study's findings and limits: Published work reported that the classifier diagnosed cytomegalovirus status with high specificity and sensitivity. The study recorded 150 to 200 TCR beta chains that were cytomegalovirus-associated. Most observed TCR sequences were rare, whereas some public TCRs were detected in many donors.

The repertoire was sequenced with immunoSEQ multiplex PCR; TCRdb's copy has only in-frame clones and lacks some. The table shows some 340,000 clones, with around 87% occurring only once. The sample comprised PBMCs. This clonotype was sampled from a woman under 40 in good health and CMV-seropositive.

CDR3 amino acids: CASSRASGSTDTQYF. The CDR3 DNA reads as TGTGCCAGCAGCCGGGCTAGCGGGAGCACAGATACGCAGTATTTT. The chain uses TRBV5-4 and TRBJ2-3; 8 bases map to TRBD2. Germline V gene lookup returns CDR1 SGHNT and CDR2 YYREEE (reference sequence). CDR3 length: 15 amino acids. V shed 4 bases and J 0 bases; nucleotides not matched to a gene: 4.